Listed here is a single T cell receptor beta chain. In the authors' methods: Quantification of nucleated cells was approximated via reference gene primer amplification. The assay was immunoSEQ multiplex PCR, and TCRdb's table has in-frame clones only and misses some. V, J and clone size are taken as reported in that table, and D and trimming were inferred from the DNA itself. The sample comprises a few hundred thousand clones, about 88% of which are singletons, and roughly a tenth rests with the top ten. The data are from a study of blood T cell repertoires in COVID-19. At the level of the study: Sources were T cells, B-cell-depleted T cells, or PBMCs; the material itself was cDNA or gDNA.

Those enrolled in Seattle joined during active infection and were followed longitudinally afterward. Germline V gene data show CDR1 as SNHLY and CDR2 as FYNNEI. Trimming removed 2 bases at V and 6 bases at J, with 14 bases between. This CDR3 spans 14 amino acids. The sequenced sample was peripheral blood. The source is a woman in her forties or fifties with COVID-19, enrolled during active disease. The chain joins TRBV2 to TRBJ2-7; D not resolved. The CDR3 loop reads CASSEFVPEREQYV. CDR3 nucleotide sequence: TGTGCCAGCAGTGAATTTGTCCCAGAACGCGAGCAGTACGTC.